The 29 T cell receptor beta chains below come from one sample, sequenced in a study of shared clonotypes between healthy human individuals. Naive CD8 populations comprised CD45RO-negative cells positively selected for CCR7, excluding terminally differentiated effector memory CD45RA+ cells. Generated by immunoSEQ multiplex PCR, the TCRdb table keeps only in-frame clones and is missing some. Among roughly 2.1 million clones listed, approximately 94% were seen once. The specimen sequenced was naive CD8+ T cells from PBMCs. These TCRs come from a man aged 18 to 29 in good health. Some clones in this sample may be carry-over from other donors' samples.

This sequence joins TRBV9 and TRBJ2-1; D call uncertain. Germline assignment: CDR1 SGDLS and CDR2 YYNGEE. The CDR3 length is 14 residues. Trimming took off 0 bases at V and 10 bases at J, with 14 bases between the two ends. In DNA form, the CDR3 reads TGTGCCAGCAGCGTAGCTCGGGCAGGAAGGGAGCAGTTCTTC. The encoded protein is CASSVARAGREQFF.

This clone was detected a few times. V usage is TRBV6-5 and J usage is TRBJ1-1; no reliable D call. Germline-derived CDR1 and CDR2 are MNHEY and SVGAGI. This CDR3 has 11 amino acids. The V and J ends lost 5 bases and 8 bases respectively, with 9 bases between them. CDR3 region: CASSDGVEAFF. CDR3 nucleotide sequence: TGTGCCAGCAGTGACGGAGTGGAAGCTTTCTTT.

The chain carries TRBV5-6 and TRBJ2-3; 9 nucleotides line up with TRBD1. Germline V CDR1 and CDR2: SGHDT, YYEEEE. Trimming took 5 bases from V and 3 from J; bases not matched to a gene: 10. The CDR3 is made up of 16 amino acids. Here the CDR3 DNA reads TGTGCCAGCAGTTTGATGGACAGGGGAATGACAGATACGCAGTATTTT. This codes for CASSLMDRGMTDTQYF. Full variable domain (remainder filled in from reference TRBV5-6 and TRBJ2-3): DAGVTQSPTHLIKTRGQQVTLRCSPKSGHDTVSWYQQALGQGPQFIFQYYEEEERQRGNFPDRFSGHQFPNYSSELNVNALLLGDSALYLCASSLMDRGMTDTQYFGPGTRLTVL.

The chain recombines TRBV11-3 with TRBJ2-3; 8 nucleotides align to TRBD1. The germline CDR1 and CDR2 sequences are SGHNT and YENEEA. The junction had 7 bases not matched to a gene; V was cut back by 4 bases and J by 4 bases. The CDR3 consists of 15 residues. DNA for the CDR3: TGTGCCAGCAGCTCCTGGGGACAGGCGGCAGATACGCAGTATTTT. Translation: CASSSWGQAADTQYF.

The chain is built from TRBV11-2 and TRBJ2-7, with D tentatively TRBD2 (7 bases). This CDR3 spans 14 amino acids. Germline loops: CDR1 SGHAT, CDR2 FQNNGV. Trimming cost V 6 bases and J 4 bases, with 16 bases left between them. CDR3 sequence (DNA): TGTGCCAGCAGTGCAGGCGGGGGCGGTTACGAGCAGTACTTC. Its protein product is CASSAGGGGYEQYF.

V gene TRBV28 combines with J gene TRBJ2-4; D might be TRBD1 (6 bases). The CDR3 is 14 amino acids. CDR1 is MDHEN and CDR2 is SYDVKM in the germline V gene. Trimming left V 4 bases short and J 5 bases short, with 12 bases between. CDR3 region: CASSWSGAQNIQYF. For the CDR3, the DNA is TGTGCCAGCAGTTGGTCAGGGGCCCAAAACATTCAGTACTTC.

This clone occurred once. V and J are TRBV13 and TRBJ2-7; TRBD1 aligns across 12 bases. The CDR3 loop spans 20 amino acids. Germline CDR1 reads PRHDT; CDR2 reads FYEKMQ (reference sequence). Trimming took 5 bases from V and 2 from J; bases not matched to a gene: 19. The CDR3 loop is CASSDRGTGGVRVSPYEQYF. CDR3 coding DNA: TGTGCCAGCAGCGACCGTGGGACAGGGGGCGTGCGTGTGAGCCCCTACGAGCAGTACTTC.

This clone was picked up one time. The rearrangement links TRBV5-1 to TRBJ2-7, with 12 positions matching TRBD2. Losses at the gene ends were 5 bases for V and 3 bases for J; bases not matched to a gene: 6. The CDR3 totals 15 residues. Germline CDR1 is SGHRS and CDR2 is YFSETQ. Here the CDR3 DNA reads TGCGCCAGCAGATCTCTAGCGGGAGGGTTCTACGAGCAGTACTTC. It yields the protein CASRSLAGGFYEQYF.

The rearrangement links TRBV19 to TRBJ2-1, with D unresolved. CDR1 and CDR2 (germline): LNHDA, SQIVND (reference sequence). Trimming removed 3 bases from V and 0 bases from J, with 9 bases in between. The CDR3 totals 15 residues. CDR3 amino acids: CASSIIMSSYNEQFF. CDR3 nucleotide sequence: TGTGCCAGTAGTATCATTATGAGCTCCTACAATGAGCAGTTCTTC.

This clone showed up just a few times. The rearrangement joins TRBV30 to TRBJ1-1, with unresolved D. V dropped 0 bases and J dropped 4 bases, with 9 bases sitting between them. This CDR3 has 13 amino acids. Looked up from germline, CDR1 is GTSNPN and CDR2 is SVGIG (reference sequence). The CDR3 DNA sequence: TGTGCCTGGAGTGTACTATTGGCCACTGAAGCTTTCTTT. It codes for CAWSVLLATEAFF.

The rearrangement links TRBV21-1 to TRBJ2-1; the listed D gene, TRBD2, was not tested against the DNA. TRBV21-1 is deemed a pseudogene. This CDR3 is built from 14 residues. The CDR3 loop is CASSKGGCRGEQFF. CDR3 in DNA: TGTGCCAGCAGCAAAGGGGGTTGCCGGGGTGAGCAGTTCTTC.

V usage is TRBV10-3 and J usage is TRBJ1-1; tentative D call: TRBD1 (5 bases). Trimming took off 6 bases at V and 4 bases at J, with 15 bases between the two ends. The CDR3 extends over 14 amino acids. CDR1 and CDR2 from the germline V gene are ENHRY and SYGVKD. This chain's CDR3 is CAIRGVIEGTEAFF. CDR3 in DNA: TGTGCCATCAGGGGGGTGATTGAGGGCACTGAAGCTTTCTTT.

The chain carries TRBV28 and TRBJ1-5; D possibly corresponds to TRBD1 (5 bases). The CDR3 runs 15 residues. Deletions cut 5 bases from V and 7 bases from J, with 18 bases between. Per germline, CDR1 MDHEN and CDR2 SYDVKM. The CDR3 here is CASSPEGADSQPQHF. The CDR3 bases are TGTGCCAGCAGTCCGGAAGGTGCCGACAGCCAGCCCCAGCATTTT.

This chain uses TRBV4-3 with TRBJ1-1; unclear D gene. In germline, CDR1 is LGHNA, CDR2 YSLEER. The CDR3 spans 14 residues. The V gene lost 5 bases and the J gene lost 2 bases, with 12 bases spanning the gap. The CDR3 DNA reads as TGCGCCAGCAGCGACCGACGGGTCAACACTGAAGCTTTCTTT. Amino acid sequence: CASSDRRVNTEAFF.

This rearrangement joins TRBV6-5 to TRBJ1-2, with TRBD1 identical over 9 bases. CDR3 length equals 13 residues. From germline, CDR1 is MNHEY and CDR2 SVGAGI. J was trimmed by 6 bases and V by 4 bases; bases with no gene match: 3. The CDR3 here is CASSLQGANGYTF. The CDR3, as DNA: TGTGCCAGCAGTTTACAGGGGGCGAATGGCTACACCTTC.

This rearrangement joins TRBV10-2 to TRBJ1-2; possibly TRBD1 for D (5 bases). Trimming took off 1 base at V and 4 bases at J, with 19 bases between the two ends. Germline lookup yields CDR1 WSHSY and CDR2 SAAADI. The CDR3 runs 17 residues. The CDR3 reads CASSEWATPGGGYGYTF. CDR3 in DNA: TGCGCCAGCAGTGAGTGGGCGACTCCTGGTGGGGGCTATGGCTACACCTTC.

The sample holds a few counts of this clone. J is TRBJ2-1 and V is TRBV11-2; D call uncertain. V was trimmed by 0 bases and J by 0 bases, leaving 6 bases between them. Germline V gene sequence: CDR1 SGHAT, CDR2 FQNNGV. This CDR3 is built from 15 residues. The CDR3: CASSLEASSYNEQFF. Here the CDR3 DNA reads TGTGCCAGCAGCTTAGAGGCGAGCTCCTACAATGAGCAGTTCTTC.

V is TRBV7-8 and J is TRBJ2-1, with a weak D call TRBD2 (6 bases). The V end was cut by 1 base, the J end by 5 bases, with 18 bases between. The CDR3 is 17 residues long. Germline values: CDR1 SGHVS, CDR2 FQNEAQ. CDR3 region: CASSLVSRPSENNEQFF. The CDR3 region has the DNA TGTGCCAGCAGCTTAGTGAGCCGACCTAGCGAGAACAATGAGCAGTTCTTC.

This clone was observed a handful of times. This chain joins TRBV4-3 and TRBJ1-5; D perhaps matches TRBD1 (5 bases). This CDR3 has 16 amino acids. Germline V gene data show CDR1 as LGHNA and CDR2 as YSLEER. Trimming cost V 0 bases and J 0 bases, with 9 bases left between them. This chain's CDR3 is CASSQDWGDSNQPQHF. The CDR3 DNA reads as TGCGCCAGCAGCCAAGATTGGGGGGATAGCAATCAGCCCCAGCATTTT.

The CDR3 DNA is TGTGCCAGCAGCTTTGGTCTGGGCGGGGAGCTGTTTTTT. Translating gives CASSFGLGGELFF. The chain combines TRBV7-2 with TRBJ2-2; D is uncertain. The CDR3 totals 13 residues. Per germline, CDR1 SGHTA and CDR2 FQGNSA. With 3 bases removed from V and 7 bases from J, the gap between germline ends came to 9 bases. The entire variable domain, with the rest obtained from reference TRBV7-2 and TRBJ2-2, is as follows: GAGVSQSPSNKVTEKGKDVELRCDPISGHTALYWYRQSLGQGLEFLIYFQGNSAPDKSGLPSDRFSAERTGGSVSTLTIQRTQQEDSAVYLCASSFGLGGELFFGEGSRLTVL.

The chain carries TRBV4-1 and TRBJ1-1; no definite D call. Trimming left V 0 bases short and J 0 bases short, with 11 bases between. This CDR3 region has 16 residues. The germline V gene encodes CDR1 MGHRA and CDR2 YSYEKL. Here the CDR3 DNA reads TGCGCCAGCAGCCAAGAGGGCGGAAACATGAACACTGAAGCTTTCTTT. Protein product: CASSQEGGNMNTEAFF.

The CDR3 here is CASSQTQGFIEKLFF. CDR3 DNA sequence: TGTGCCAGCAGTCAAACACAGGGGTTTATTGAAAAACTGTTTTTT. The gene calls are TRBV25-1 and TRBJ1-4; 7 bases match TRBD1. The CDR3 sequence is 15 residues long. J was trimmed by 7 bases and V by 5 bases; bases with no gene match: 10. Germline-derived CDR1 and CDR2 are MGHDK and SYGVNS.

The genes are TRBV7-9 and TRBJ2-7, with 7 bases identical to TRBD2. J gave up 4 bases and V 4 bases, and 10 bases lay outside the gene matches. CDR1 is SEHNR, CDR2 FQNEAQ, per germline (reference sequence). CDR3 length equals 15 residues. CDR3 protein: CASSYGSGGAYEQYF. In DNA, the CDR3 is TGTGCCAGCAGCTACGGCTCGGGAGGAGCGTACGAGCAGTACTTC.

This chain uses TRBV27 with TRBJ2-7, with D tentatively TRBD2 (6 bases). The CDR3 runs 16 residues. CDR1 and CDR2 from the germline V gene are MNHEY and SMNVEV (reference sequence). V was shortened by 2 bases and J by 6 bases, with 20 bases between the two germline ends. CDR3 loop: CASSLVPGLSLGEQYF. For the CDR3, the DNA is TGTGCCAGCAGTTTAGTTCCGGGACTTTCCCTGGGCGAGCAGTACTTC.

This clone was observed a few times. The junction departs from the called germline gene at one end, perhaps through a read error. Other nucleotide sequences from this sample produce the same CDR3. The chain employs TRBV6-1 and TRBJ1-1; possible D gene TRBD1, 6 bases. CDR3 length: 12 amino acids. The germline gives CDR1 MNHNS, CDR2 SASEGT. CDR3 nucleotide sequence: TGTGCCAGCAGCGAAGGGGGGACTGAAGCTTTCTTT. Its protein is CASSEGGTEAFF.

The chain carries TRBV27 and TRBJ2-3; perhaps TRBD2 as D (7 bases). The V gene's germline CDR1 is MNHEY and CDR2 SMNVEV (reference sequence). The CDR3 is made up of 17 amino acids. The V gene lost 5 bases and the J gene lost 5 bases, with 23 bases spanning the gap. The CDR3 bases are TGTGCCAGCAGTGCCTGGTTGGGGGGGCAAGTCATAGATACGCAGTATTTT. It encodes CASSAWLGGQVIDTQYF.

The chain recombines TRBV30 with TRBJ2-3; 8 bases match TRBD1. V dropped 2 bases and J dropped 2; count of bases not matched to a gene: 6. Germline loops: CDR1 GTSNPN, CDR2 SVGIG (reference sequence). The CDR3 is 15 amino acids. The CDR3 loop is CAWSTRTGPTDTQYF. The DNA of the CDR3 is TGTGCCTGGAGTACAAGGACAGGGCCCACAGATACGCAGTATTTT.

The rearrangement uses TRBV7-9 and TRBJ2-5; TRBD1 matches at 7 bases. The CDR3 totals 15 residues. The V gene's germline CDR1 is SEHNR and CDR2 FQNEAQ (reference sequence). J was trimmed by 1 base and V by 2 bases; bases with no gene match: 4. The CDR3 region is CASSLRKGAQETQYF. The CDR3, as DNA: TGTGCCAGCAGCTTAAGGAAGGGGGCCCAAGAGACCCAGTACTTC. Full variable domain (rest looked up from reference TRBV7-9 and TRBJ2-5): DTGVSQNPRHKITKRGQNVTFRCDPISEHNRLYWYRQTLGQGPEFLTYFQNEAQLEKSRLLSDRFSAERPKGSFSTLEIQRTEQGDSAMYLCASSLRKGAQETQYFGPGTRLLVL.

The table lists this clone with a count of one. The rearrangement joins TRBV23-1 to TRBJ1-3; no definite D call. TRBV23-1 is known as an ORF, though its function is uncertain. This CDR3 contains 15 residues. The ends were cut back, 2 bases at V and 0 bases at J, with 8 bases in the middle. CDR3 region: CASSQNKSSGNTIYF. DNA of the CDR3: TGCGCCAGCAGTCAAAACAAGAGCTCTGGAAACACCATATATTTT.